This T cell receptor (beta chain) was obtained from a study of blood T cell repertoires in COVID-19. Assay: immunoSEQ multiplex PCR; the TCRdb copy retains only in-frame clones and omits some. The data hold more than 150,000 clones, with nearly 90% observed a single time. V lost 5 bases and J 5 bases, leaving 9 bases between the germline ends. Germline CDR1 reads LNHDA; CDR2 reads SQIVND (reference sequence). The CDR3 has 12 residues. The V call is TRBV19, the J call TRBJ2-5; possibly TRBD2 for D (6 bases). Sequenced material: peripheral blood. The clonotype comes from a man in his fifties or sixties with acute or convalescent COVID-19. This chain's CDR3 is CASSRLGETQYF. The CDR3 coding sequence is TGTGCCAGTAGTCGACTAGGGGAGACCCAGTACTTC. The full variable domain, in which reference TRBV19 and TRBJ2-5 provide the parts outside the CDR3, is DGGITQSPKYLFRKEGQNVTLSCEQNLNHDAMYWYRQDPGQGLRLIYYSQIVNDFQKGDIAEGYSVSREKKESFPLTVTSAQKNPTAFYLCASSRLGETQYFGPGTRLLVL.